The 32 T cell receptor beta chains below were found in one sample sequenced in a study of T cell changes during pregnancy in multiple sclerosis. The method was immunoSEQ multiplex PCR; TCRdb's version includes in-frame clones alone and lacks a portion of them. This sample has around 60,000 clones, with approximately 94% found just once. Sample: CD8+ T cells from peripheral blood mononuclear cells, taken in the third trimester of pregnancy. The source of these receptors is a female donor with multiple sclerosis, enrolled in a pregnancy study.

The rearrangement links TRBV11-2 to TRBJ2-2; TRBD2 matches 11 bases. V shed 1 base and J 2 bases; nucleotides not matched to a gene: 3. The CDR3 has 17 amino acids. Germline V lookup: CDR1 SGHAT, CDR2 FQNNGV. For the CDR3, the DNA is TGTGCCAGCAGCTTAGCGGGACTAGCGGATAACACCGGGGAGCTGTTTTTT. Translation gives CASSLAGLADNTGELFF.

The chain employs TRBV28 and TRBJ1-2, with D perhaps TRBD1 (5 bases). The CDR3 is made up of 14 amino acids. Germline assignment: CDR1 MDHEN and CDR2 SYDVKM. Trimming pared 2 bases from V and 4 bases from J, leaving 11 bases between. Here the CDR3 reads CASSLQGWGYGYTF. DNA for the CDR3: TGTGCCAGCAGTTTACAGGGTTGGGGCTATGGCTACACCTTC.

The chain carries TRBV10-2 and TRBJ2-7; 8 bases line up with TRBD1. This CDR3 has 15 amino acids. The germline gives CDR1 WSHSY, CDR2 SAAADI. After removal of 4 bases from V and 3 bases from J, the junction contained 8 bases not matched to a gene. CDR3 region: CASSGGDRSLYEQYF. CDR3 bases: TGCGCCAGCAGTGGGGGGGACAGGAGCCTCTACGAGCAGTACTTC.

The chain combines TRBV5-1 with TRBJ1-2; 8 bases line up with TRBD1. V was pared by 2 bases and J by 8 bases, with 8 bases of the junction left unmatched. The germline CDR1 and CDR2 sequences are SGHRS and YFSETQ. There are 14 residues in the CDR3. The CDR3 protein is CASSLSGTGGGYTF. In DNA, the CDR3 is TGCGCCAGCAGCTTATCCGGGACAGGAGGGGGCTACACCTTC. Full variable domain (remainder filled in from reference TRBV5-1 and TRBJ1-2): KAGVTQTPRYLIKTRGQQVTLSCSPISGHRSVSWYQQTPGQGLQFLFEYFSETQRNKGNFPGRFSGRQFSNSRSEMNVSTLELGDSALYLCASSLSGTGGGYTFGSGTRLTVV.

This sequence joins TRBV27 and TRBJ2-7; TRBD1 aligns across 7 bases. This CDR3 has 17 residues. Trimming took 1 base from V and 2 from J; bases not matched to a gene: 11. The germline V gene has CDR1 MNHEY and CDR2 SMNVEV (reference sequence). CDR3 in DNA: TGTGCCAGCAGTTTATTCCCCGGACAGGAACGTCCCTACGAGCAGTACTTC. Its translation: CASSLFPGQERPYEQYF.

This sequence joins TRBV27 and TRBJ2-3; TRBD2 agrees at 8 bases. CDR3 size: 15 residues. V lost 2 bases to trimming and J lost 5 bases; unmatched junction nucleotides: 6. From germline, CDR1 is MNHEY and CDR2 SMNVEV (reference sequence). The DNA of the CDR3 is TGTGCCAGCAGTTTAGTCCGGCTAGCGGGAGATACGCAGTATTTT. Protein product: CASSLVRLAGDTQYF.

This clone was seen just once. The CDR3 sequence: CSVPGLPSSGELFF. CDR3 sequence (DNA): TGCAGCGTGCCGGGACTACCCTCGTCCGGGGAGCTGTTTTTT. The genes are TRBV29-1 and TRBJ2-2; 7 bases map to TRBD2. The ends lost 6 bases at V and 6 bases at J; junction bases unmatched: 10. The CDR3 runs to 14 residues. Germline V gene lookup returns CDR1 SQVTM and CDR2 ANQGSEA.

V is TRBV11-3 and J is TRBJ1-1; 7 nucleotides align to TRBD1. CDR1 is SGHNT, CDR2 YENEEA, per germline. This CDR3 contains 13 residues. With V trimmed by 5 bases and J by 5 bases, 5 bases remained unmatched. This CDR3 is CASSLGTATEAFF. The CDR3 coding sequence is TGTGCCAGCAGCCTTGGGACAGCTACTGAAGCTTTCTTT.

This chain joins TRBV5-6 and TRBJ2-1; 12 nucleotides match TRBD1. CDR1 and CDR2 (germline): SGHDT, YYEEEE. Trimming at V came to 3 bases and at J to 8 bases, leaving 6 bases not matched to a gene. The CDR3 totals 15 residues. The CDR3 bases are TGTGCCAGCAGCTCACCGGGACAGGGGGCGGATGAGCAGTTCTTC. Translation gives CASSSPGQGADEQFF.

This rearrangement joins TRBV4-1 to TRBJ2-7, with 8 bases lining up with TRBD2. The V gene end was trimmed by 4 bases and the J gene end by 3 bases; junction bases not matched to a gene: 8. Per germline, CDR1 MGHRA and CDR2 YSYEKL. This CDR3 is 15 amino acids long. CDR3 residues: CASSPAASGYYEQYF. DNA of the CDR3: TGCGCCAGCAGCCCTGCGGCTAGCGGGTACTACGAGCAGTACTTC.

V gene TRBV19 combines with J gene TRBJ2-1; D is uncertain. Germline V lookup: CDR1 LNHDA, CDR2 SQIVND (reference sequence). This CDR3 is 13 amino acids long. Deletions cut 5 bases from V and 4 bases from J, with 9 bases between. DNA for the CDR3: TGTGCCAGTAGTTCTGCTAGGTACAATGAGCAGTTCTTC. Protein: CASSSARYNEQFF.

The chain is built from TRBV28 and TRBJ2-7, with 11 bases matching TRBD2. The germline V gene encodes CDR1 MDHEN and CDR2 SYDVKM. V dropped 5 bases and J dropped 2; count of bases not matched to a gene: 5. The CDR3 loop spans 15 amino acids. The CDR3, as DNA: TGTGCCAGCAGTCTTATGACTAGCGGGGCCTACGAGCAGTACTTC. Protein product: CASSLMTSGAYEQYF.

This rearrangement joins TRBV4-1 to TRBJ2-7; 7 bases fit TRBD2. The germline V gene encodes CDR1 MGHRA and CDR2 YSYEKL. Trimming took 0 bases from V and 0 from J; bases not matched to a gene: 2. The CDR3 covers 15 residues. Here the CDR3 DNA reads TGCGCCAGCAGCCAAGAAGGCGGGAGCTCCTACGAGCAGTACTTC. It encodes CASSQEGGSSYEQYF.

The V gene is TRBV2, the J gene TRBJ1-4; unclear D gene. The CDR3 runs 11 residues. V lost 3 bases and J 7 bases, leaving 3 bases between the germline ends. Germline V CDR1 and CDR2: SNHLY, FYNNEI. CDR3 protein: CASSDFEKLFF. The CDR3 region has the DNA TGTGCCAGCAGTGACTTTGAAAAACTGTTTTTT.

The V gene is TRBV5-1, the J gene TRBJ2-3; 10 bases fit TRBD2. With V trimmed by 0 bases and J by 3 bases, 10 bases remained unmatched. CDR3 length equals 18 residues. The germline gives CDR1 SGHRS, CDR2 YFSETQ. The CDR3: CASSLAPAGGPGTDTQYF. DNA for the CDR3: TGCGCCAGCAGCTTGGCCCCAGCGGGAGGGCCAGGGACAGATACGCAGTATTTT.

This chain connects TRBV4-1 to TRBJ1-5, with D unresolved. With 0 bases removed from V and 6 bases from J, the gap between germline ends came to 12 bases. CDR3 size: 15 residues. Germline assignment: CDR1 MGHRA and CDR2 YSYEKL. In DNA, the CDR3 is TGCGCCAGCAGCCAAGAAACAAGAACGGGTCAGCCCCAGCATTTT. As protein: CASSQETRTGQPQHF.

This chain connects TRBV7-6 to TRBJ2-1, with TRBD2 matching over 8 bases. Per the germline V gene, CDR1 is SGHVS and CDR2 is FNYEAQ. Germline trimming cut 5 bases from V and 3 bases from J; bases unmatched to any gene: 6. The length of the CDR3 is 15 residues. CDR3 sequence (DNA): TGTGCCAGCAGCCTGGGGCTAGCGGGCTACAATGAGCAGTTCTTC. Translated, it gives CASSLGLAGYNEQFF.

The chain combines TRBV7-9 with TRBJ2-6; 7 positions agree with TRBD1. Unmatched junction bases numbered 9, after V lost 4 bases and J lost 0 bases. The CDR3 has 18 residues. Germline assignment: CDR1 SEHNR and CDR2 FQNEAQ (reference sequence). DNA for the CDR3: TGTGCCAGCAGCTCCAACAGGGGTCCCAGCTCTGGGGCCAACGTCCTGACTTTC. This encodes CASSSNRGPSSGANVLTF.

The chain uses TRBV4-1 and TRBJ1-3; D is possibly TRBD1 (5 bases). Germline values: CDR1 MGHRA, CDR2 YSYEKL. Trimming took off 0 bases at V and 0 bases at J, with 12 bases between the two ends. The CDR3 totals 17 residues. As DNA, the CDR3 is TGCGCCAGCAGCCAAGATCAGGGCCCTAGCTCTGGAAACACCATATATTTT. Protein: CASSQDQGPSSGNTIYF.

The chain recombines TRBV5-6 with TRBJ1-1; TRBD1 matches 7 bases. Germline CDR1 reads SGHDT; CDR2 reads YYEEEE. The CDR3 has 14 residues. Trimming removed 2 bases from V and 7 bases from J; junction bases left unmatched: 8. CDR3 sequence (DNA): TGTGCCAGCAGCTTAACAGGGGCGGGGAGTGAAGCTTTCTTT. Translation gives CASSLTGAGSEAFF.

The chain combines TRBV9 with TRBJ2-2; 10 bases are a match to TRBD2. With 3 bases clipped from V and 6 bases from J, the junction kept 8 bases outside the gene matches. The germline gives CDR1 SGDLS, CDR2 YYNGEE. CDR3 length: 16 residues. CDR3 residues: CASSDSGTSVSGELFF. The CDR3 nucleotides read TGTGCCAGCAGCGACTCCGGGACTAGCGTTTCCGGGGAGCTGTTTTTT.

The CDR3 DNA follows: TGTGCCAGCAGTGTAAAGGGGGCATCCTACGAGCAGTACTTC. Translated: CASSVKGASYEQYF. The chain employs TRBV25-1 and TRBJ2-7; TRBD1 aligns across 7 bases. CDR1 is MGHDK and CDR2 is SYGVNS in the germline V gene. The V gene end was trimmed by 4 bases and the J gene end by 1 base; junction bases not matched to a gene: 4. This CDR3 contains 14 residues.

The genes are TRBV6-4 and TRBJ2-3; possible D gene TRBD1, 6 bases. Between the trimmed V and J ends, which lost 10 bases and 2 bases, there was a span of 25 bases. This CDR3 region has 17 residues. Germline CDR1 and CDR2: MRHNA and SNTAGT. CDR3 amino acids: CATTLSDSKGNTDTQYF. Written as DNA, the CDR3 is TGTGCCACCACCCTTTCGGACAGTAAGGGAAACACAGATACGCAGTATTTT.

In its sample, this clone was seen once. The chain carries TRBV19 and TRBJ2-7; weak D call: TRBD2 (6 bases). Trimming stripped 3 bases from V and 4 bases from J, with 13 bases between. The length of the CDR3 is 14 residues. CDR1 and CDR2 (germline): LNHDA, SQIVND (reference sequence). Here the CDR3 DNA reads TGTGCCAGTAGTATGGGCCCGGGGGAGTACGAGCAGTACTTC. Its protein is CASSMGPGEYEQYF. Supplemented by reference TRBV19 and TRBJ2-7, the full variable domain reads DGGITQSPKYLFRKEGQNVTLSCEQNLNHDAMYWYRQDPGQGLRLIYYSQIVNDFQKGDIAEGYSVSREKKESFPLTVTSAQKNPTAFYLCASSMGPGEYEQYFGPGTRLTVT.

The CDR3 loop is CASSLEETSGNTIYF. CDR3 DNA: TGTGCCAGCAGTTTAGAGGAAACATCTGGAAACACCATATATTTT. The V and J genes are TRBV28 and TRBJ1-3; D uncertain. The germline gives CDR1 MDHEN, CDR2 SYDVKM. CDR3 size: 15 residues. V lost 2 bases and J 1 base, leaving 9 bases between the germline ends.

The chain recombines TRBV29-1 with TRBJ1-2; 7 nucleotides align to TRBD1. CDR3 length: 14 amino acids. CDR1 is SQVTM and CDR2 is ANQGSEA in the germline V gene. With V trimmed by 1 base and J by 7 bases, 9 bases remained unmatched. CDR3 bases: TGCAGCGTTGAAGCCCTGACAGGGACCAGTGGCTACACCTTC. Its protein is CSVEALTGTSGYTF.

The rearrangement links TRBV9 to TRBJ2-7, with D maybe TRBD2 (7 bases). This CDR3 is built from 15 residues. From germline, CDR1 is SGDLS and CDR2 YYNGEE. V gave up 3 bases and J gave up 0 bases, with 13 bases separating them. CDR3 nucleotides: TGTGCCAGCAGCGAGGGGGGGGCAGGCTCCTACGAGCAGTACTTC. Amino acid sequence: CASSEGGAGSYEQYF.

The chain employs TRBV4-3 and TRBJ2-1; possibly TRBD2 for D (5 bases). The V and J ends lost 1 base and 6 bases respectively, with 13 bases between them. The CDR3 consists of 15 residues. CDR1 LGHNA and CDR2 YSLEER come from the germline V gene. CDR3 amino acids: CASSQVDSPFNEQFF. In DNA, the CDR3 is TGCGCCAGCAGCCAAGTGGACTCTCCGTTCAATGAGCAGTTCTTC.

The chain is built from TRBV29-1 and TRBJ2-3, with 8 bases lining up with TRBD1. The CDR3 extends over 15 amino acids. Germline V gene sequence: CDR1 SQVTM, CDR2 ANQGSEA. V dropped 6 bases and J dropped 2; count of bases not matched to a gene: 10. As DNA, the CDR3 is TGCAGCGTAGAGAGGACAGGGTTCAACACAGATACGCAGTATTTT. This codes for CSVERTGFNTDTQYF.

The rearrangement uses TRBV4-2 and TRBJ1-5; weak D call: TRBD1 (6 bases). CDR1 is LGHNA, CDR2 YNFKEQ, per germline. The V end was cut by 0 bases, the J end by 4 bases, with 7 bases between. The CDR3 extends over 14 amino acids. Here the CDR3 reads CASSQEDRNQPQHF. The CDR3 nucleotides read TGTGCCAGCAGCCAAGAAGACAGGAATCAGCCCCAGCATTTT.

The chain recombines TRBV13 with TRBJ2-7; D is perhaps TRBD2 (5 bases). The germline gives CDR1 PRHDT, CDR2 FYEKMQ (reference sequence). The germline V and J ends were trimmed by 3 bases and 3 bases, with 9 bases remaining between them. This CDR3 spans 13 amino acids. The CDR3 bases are TGTGCCAGCAGCTTCTATCGGGACTACGAGCAGTACTTC. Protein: CASSFYRDYEQYF.

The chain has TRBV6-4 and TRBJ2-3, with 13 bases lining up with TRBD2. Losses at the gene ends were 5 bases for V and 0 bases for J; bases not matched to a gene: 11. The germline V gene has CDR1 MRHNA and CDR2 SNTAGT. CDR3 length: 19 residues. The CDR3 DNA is TGTGCCAGCAGTTCAAGGCCTGGACTAGCGGGAGCTAGCACAGATACGCAGTATTTT. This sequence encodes CASSSRPGLAGASTDTQYF.